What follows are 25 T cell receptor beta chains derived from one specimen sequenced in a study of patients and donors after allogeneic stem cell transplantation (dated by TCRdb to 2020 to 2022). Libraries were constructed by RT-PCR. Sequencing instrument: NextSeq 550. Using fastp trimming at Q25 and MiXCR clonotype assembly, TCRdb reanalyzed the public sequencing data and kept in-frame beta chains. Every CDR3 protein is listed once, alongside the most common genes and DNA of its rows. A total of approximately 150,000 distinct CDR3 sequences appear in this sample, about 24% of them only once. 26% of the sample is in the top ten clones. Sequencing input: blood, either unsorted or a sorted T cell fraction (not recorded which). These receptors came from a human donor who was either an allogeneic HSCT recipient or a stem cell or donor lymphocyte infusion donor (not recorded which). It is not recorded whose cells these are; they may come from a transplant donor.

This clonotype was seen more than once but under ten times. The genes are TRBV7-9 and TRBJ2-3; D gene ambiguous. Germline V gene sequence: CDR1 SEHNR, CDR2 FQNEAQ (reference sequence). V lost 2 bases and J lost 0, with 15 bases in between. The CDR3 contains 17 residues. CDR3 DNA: TGTGCCAGCAGCTTATCTGAGGATAAGACTAGCACAGATACGCAGTATTTT. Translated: CASSLSEDKTSTDTQYF.

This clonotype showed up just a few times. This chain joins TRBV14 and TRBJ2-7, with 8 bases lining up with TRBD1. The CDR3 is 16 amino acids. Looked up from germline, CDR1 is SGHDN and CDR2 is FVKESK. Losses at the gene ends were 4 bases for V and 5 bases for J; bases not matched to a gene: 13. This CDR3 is CASSRSLGQGTNEQYF. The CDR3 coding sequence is TGTGCCAGCAGCCGATCCTTAGGACAGGGAACGAACGAGCAGTACTTC.

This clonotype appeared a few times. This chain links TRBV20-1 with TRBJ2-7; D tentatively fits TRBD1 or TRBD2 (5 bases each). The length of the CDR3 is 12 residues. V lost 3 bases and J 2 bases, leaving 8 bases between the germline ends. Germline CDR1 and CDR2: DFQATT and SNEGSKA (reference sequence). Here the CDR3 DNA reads TGCAGTGCTAGCGGGGCGACCTACGAGCAGTACTTC. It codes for CSASGATYEQYF.

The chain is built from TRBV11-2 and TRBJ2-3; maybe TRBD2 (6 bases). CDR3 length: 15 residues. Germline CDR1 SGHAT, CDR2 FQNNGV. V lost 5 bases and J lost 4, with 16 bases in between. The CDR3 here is CASSPRAGFADTQYF. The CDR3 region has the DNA TGTGCCAGCAGCCCTAGGGCGGGGTTCGCAGATACGCAGTATTTT.

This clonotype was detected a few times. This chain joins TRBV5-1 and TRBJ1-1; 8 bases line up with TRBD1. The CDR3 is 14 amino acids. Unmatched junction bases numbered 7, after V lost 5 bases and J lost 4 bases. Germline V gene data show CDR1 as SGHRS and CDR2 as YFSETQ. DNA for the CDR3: TGCGCCAGCAGATGGACAGGGTCGGGCACTGAAGCTTTCTTT. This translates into CASRWTGSGTEAFF.

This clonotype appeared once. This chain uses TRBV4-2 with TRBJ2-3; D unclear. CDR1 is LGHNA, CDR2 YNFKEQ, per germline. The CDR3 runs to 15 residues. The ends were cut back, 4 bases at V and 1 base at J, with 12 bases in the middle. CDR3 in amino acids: CASSLRGGGTDTQYF. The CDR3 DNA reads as TGTGCCAGCAGCCTCCGAGGTGGGGGCACAGATACGCAGTATTTT.

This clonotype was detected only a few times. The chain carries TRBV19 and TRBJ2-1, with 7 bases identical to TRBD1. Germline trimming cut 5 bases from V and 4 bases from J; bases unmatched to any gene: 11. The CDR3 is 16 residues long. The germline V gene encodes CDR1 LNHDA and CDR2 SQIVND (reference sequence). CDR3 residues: CASSPPGQGVYNEQFF. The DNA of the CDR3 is TGTGCCAGTAGTCCTCCGGGGCAGGGGGTTTACAATGAGCAGTTCTTC.

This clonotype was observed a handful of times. The CDR3 nucleotides read TGTGCCAGCAGCCCGGGACAGGAGAACACTGAAGCTTTCTTT. This encodes CASSPGQENTEAFF. J is TRBJ1-1 and V is TRBV7-3; 8 positions match TRBD1. CDR1 is SGHTA and CDR2 is FQGTGA in the germline V gene. The V and J ends lost 5 bases and 1 base, in that order; junction bases with no gene match: 3. The CDR3 has 14 residues.

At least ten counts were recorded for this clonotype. CDR3 sequence (DNA): TGTGCCAGCAGTTACTTGGACAGGGGAGGCACTGAAGCTTTCTTT. This encodes CASSYLDRGGTEAFF. V is TRBV6-6 and J is TRBJ1-1, with 9 bases fitting TRBD1. CDR3 size: 15 residues. Germline CDR1 is MNHNY and CDR2 is SVGAGI (reference sequence). The trim removed 1 base at V and 4 bases at J, leaving 4 bases unmatched.

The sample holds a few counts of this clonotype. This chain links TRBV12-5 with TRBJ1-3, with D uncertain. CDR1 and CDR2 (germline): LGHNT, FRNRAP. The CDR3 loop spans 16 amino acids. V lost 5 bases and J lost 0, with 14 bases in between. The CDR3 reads CASGRDPSFSGNTIYF. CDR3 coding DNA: TGTGCTAGTGGTCGAGACCCGAGCTTCTCTGGAAACACCATATATTTT. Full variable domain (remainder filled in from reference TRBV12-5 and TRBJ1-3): DARVTQTPRHKVTEMGQEVTMRCQPILGHNTVFWYRQTMMQGLELLAYFRNRAPLDDSGMPKDRFSAEMPDATLATLKIQPSEPRDSAVYFCASGRDPSFSGNTIYFGEGSWLTVV.

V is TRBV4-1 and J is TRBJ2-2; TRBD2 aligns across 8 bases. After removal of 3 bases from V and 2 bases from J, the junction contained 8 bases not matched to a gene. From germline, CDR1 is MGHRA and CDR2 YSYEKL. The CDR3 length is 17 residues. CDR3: CASSQSLLAANTGELFF. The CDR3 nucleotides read TGCGCCAGCAGCCAGAGCCTACTAGCGGCCAACACCGGGGAGCTGTTTTTT.

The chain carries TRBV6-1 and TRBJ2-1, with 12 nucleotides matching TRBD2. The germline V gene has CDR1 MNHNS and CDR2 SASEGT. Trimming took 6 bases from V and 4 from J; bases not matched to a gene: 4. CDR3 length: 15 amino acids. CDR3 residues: CASRPGTSGYNEQFF. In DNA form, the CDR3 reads TGTGCCAGCAGACCTGGGACTAGCGGGTACAATGAGCAGTTCTTC.

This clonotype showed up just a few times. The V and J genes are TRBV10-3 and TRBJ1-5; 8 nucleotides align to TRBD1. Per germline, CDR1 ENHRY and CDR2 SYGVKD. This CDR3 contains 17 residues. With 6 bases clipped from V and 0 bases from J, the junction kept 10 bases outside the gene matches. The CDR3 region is CAISRTGLSFSNQPQHF. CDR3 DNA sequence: TGTGCCATCAGCCGGACAGGGCTAAGCTTTAGCAATCAGCCCCAGCATTTT.

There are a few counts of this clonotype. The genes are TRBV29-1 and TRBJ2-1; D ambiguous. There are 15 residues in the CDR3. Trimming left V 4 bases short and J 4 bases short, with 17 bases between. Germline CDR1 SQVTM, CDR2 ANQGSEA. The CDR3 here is CSVGRWEWKYNEQFF. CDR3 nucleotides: TGCAGCGTTGGACGGTGGGAATGGAAATACAATGAGCAGTTCTTC.

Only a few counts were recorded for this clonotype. The CDR3 loop is CSASRGGLNQPQHF. DNA for the CDR3: TGCAGTGCTAGTCGTGGGGGGCTCAATCAGCCCCAGCATTTT. This chain uses TRBV20-1 with TRBJ1-5; tentative D call: TRBD1 (6 bases). The V gene lost 3 bases and the J gene lost 3 bases, with 12 bases spanning the gap. Looked up from germline, CDR1 is DFQATT and CDR2 is SNEGSKA (reference sequence). This CDR3 comprises 14 residues.

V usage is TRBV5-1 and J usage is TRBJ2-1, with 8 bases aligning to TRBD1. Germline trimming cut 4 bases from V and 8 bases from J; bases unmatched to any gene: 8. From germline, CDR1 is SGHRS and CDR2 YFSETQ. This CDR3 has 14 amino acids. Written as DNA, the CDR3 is TGCGCCAGCAGCAGGGGACAGGCAAAGGATGAGCAGTTCTTC. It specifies CASSRGQAKDEQFF.

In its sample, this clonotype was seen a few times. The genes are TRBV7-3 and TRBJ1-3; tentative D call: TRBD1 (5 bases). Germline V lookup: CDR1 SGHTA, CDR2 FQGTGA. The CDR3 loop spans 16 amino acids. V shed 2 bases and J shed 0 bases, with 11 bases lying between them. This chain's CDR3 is CASSLGGDSSGNTIYF. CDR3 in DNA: TGTGCCAGCAGCTTAGGTGGGGACTCCTCTGGAAACACCATATATTTT.

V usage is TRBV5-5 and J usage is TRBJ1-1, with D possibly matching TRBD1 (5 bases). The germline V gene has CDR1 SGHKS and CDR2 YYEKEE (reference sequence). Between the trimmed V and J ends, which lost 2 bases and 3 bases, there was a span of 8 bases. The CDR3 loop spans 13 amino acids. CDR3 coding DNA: TGTGCCAGCAGCTTTTCCAGGGACACTGAAGCTTTCTTT. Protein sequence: CASSFSRDTEAFF.

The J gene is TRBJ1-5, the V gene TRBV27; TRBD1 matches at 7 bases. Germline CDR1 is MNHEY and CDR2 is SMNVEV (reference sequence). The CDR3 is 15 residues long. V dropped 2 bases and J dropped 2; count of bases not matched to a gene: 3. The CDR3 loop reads CASSLGGQRNQPQHF. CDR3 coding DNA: TGTGCCAGCAGTTTAGGGGGACAGCGCAATCAGCCCCAGCATTTT.

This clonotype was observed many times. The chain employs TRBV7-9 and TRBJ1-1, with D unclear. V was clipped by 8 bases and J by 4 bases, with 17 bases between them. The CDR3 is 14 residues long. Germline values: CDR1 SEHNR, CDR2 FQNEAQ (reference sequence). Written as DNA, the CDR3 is TGTGCCAGCCGGTCCCCGGGCCCCGTCACTGAAGCTTTCTTT. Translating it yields CASRSPGPVTEAFF.

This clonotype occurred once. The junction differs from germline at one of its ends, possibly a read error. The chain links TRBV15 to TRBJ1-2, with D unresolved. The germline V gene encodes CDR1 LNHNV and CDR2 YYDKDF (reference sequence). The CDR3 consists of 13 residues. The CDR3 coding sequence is TGTGCCACCAGCAGAGATAAAAACTATGGCCACACCTTC. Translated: CATSRDKNYGHTF.

In DNA, the CDR3 is TGTGCCAGCAGCTTAGACGGGACAGACACAGATACGCAGTATTTT. It yields the protein CASSLDGTDTDTQYF. The chain is built from TRBV7-6 and TRBJ2-3, with TRBD1 matching over 7 bases. Germline trimming cut 1 base from V and 2 bases from J; bases unmatched to any gene: 3. The V gene's germline CDR1 is SGHVS and CDR2 FNYEAQ. The CDR3 has 15 residues.

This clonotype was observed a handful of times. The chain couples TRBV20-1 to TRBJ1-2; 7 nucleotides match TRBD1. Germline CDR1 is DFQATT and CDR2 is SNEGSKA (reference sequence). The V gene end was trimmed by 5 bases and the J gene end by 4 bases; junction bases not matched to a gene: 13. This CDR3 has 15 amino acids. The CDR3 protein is CSASQGLASGYGYTF. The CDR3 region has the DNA TGCAGTGCTTCACAGGGGCTCGCTTCTGGCTATGGCTACACCTTC.

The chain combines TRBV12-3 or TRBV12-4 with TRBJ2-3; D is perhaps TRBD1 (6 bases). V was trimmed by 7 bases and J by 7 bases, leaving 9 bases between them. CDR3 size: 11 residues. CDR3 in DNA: TGTGCCAGCACTGGGGGCTATACGCAGTATTTT. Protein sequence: CASTGGYTQYF.

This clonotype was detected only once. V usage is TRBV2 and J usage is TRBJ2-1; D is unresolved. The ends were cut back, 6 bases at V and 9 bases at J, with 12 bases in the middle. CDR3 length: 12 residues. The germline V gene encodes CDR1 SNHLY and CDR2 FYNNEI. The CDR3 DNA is TGTGCCAGCAGCGAGGTAATAGCTGAGCAGTTCTTC. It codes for CASSEVIAEQFF.